This T cell receptor (beta chain) was sequenced for a study of tumor-infiltrating lymphocytes in primary liver carcinoma. The study's findings and limits: Among the pair types, tumor region pairs showed more overlap than tumor-adjacent and tumor-blood pairs.

Co-extraction of both nucleic acids (RNA and DNA) used roughly 18-32 mg of unsorted bulk tissue. Five separate regions per tumor were sampled. Each tumor specimen held more than 80% viable tumor cells. The CDR3 has 11 amino acids. In germline, CDR1 is MDHEN, CDR2 SYDVKM. Trimming at V came to 6 bases and at J to 14 bases, leaving 6 bases not matched to a gene. This clonotype has ten or more counts. Its antigen is currently unknown. A constant-region primer served to make TCR beta cDNA from about 500 ng total RNA. Libraries for TCR beta were built through three nested multiplex PCR rounds, which together made up a slightly modified ARM-PCR procedure. Two initial PCR rounds of around 10 cycles each paired TRBV1-TRBV30 forward primers with a C-beta reverse primer. TCRdb itself ran the multiplex PCR reads through MiXCR, one entry per CDR3 protein. The table has about 74,000 distinct CDR3 sequences, nearly 70% seen once; the top ten hold roughly 25%.

This receptor was identified in a man aged 35 to 55 with primary liver carcinoma and hepatitis B virus infection. The chain combines TRBV28 with TRBJ2-1, with 8 bases fitting TRBD1. The sample comprised liver tumor tissue from sampling region 4. Subset specified: tumor region T4, right-lateral pole. In DNA, the CDR3 is TGTGCCAGCAGCCTGGGACAGGAGGAGTTCTTC. This encodes CASSLGQEEFF. Combining the CDR3 with reference TRBV28 and TRBJ2-1 gives the whole variable domain DVKVTQSSRYLVKRTGEKVFLECVQDMDHENMFWYRQDPGLGLRLIYFSYDVKMKEKGDIPEGYSVSREKKERFSLILESASTNQTSMYLCASSLGQEEFFGPGTRLTVL.